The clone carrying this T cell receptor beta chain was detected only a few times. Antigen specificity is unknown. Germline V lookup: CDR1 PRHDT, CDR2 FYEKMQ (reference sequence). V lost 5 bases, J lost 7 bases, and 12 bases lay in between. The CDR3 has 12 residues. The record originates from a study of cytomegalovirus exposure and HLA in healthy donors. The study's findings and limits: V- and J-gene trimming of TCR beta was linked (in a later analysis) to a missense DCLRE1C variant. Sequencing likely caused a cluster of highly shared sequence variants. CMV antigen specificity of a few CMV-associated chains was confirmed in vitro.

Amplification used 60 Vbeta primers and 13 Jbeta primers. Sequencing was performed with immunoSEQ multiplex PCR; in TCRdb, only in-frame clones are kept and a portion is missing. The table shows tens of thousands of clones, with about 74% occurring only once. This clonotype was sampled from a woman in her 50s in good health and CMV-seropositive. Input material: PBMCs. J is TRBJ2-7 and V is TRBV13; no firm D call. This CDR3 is CASSSRPSEQYF. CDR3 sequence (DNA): TGTGCCAGCAGCAGCAGGCCGTCGGAGCAGTACTTC.